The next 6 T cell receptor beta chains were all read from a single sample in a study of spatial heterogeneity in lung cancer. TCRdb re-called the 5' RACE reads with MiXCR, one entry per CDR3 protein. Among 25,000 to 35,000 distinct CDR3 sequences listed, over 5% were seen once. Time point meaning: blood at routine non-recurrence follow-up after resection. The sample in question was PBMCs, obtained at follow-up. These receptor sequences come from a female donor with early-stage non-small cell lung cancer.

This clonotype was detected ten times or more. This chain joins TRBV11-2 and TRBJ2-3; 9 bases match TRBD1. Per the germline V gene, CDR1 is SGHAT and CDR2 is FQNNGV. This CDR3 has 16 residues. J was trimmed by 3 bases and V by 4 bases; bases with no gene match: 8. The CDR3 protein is CASSSGQGSYTDTQYF. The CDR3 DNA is TGTGCCAGCAGCTCAGGACAGGGGAGTTATACAGATACGCAGTATTTT.

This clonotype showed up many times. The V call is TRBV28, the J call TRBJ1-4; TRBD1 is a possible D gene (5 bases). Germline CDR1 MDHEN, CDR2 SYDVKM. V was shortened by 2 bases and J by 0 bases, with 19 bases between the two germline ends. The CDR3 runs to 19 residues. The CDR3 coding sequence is TGTGCCAGCAGTTTAGGAGCAACCGGTGCGGGGGCAACTAATGAAAAACTGTTTTTT. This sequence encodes CASSLGATGAGATNEKLFF. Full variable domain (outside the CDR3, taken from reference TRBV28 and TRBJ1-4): DVKVTQSSRYLVKRTGEKVFLECVQDMDHENMFWYRQDPGLGLRLIYFSYDVKMKEKGDIPEGYSVSREKKERFSLILESASTNQTSMYLCASSLGATGAGATNEKLFFGSGTQLSVL.

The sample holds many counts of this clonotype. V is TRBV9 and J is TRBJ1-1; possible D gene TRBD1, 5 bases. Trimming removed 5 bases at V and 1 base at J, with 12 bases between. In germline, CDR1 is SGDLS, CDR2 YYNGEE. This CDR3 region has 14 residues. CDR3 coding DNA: TGTGCCAGCAGGTCCCGAGGGACGAACACTGAAGCTTTCTTT. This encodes CASRSRGTNTEAFF. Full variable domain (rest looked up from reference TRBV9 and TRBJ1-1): DSGVTQTPKHLITATGQRVTLRCSPRSGDLSVYWYQQSLDQGLQFLIQYYNGEERAKGNILERFSAQQFPDLHSELNLSSLELGDSALYFCASRSRGTNTEAFFGQGTRLTVV.

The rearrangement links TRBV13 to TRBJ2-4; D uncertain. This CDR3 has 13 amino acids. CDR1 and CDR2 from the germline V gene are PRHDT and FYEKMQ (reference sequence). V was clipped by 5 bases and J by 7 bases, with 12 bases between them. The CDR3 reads CASSPSNPNIQYF. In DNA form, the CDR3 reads TGTGCCAGCAGCCCAAGTAACCCGAACATTCAGTACTTC. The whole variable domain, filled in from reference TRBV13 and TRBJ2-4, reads AAGVIQSPRHLIKEKRETATLKCYPIPRHDTVYWYQQGPGQDPQFLISFYEKMQSDKGSIPDRFSAQQFSDYHSELNMSSLELGDSALYFCASSPSNPNIQYFGAGTRLSVL.

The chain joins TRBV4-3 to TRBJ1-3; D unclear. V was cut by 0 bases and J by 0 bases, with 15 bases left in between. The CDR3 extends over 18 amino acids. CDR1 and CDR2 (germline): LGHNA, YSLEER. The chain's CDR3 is CASSQDTTHGYSGNTIYF. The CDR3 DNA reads TGCGCCAGCAGCCAAGATACTACCCACGGCTACTCTGGAAACACCATATATTTT.

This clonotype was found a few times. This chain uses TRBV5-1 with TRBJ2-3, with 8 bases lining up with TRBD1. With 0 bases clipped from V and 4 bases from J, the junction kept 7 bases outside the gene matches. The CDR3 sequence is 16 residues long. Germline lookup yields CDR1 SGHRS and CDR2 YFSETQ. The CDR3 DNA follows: TGCGCCAGCAGCTTGGTTCCGCAGGGGGCAGCAGATACGCAGTATTTT. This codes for CASSLVPQGAADTQYF.